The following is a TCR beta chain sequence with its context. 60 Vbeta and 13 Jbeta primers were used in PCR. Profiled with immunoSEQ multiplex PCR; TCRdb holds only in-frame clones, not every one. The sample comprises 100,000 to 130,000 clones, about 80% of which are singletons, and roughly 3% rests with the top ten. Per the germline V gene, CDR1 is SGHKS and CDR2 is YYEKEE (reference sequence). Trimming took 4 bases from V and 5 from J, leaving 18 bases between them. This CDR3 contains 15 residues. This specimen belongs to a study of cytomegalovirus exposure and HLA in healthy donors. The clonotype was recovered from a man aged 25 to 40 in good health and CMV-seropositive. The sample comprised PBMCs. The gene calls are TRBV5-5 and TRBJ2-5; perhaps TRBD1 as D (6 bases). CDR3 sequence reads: CASSQATQGRETQYF. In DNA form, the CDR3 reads TGTGCCAGCAGCCAGGCCACACAGGGTAGGGAGACCCAGTACTTC.